The clone carrying this T cell receptor (beta chain) was counted at least ten times. This sample is drawn from a study of Graves' ophthalmopathy and Graves' hyperthyroidism. Aged 18 to 65, hyperthyroidism patients had new diagnoses of under 2 months' duration. The authors diagnosed from clinical symptoms, serum thyroxine, TRAb, thyroid ultrasound and orbital computed tomography. V lost 3 bases and J 2 bases, leaving 8 bases between the germline ends. CDR3 size: 13 residues. Germline V lookup: CDR1 MNHEY, CDR2 SMNVEV (reference sequence). RNA transcripts served as template for amplifying TCR beta CDR3 sequences. HTBI-primed first-round RT-PCR preceded second-round multiplex PCR. TCRdb re-called the multiplex PCR reads with MiXCR, one entry per CDR3 protein. The sample lists a few hundred thousand distinct CDR3 sequences, 17% occurring once.

The genes are TRBV27 and TRBJ2-7; D unclear. The sequence derives from an adult woman with stable Graves' hyperthyroidism. The specimen sequenced was peripheral blood. This CDR3 is CASSFGQTYEQYF. For the CDR3, the DNA is TGTGCCAGCAGTTTTGGGCAAACCTACGAGCAGTACTTC.